This is a list of T cell receptor beta chains from one sample in a study of neoadjuvant anti-PD-1 for oral cavity cancer. This table comes from immunoSEQ multiplex PCR, and its TCRdb copy is limited to in-frame clones, with some not included. Of about 16,000 clones in the sample, about 66% were seen once. This material consisted of PBMCs, taken before nivolumab (anti-PD-1) treatment. Receptor source: a person aged 35-80 years with oral cavity squamous cell carcinoma. Each CDR3 is given with its conserved first and last residue.

cdr3_aa,v_call
CAWSIQRGGNGYTF,TRBV30
CSVDTGSNSGANVLTF,TRBV29-1
CASSTTSGKQYF,TRBV6-5
CASSLEPGAPYTGELFF,TRBV5-1
CASSDRASTDTQYF,TRBV9
CASSGTGSAEAFF,TRBV6-1
CAIRTGGVDNEQFF,TRBV10-3
CASSLEGYEQYF,TRBV13
CSADRGQGNYGYTF,TRBV29-1
CASSYREVNYGYTF,TRBV6-5
CSVEGIGLASSSYEQYF,TRBV29-1
CASSDALGGYTF,TRBV25-1
CAWSSGTGDIQPQHF,TRBV30
CASSVPSVQVKETQYF,TRBV2
CASRPSGGSNQPQHF,TRBV28
CASSLEGGQGVNTEAFF,TRBV5-4
CASSYLRGNEQYF,TRBV6-6
CASSERTSGPYEQYF,TRBV25-1
CAWTKGNTDTQYF,TRBV30
CASSLRTGEGEQYF,TRBV9
CASSRTNGAGTEAFF,TRBV6-5
CASSLMSGWSTGELFF,TRBV5-6
CASSEYRLAGTGEQYF,TRBV10-1
CASRGGLAVYEQYF,TRBV2
CASSPDRNYGYTF,TRBV7-8
CASSSLPSGQFF,TRBV5-6
CASSPVGIASHEQYF,TRBV27
CAWMGPGGANVLTF,TRBV30
CASSINPGTKYNEQFF,TRBV19
CASSLSAVGGYTF,TRBV11-1
CASSYLGQGIYGYTF,TRBV6-5
CAWNQVGGNQPQHF,TRBV30
CASSGRGTGLSGNTIYF,TRBV9
CASSPTSGRHGSYEQYF,TRBV25-1
CSVEGYPPNNYEQYF,TRBV29-1
CASSLDYPATATEAFF,TRBV11-2
CASSSGTFTGELFF,TRBV11-2
CASRGQGDSVNGYTF,TRBV27
CASSLGGTSGRYNEQFF,TRBV5-1
CASSLAGLNTEAFF,TRBV7-9
CASSWTFEAFF,TRBV6-1
CASSYSTGGTEAFF,TRBV6-6
CASSTDGSNQPQHF,TRBV6-5
CASSFGQEAFF,TRBV11-2
CASSRGLAEWETQYF,TRBV6-5
CASSPWGLKSSYEQYF,TRBV27
CASSERYQGNTGELFF,TRBV6-1
CASSAVGTGYGQPQHF,TRBV18
CASSPLGRSNEKLFF,TRBV6-5
CAWSGHLDYEQYF,TRBV30
CASSTRGRDATNEKLFF,TRBV19
CASSLPGEFGYTF,TRBV11-2
CAISVGQGTDTQYF,TRBV10-3
CASSVAPGATNEKLFF,TRBV9
CASSRGTGGSGYTF,TRBV6-5
CASKSQAGLGSYEQYF,TRBV19
CASSGYGGGEQFF,TRBV10-1
CASSLAYTGEGQNIQYF,TRBV5-1
CASSLQGEQYF,TRBV5-6